This is a list of T cell receptor beta chains from one sample in a study of cytomegalovirus exposure and HLA in healthy donors. Measured with immunoSEQ multiplex PCR; TCRdb has only the in-frame clones, and not every one. Of about 200,000 clones in the sample, approximately 85% were seen once. Sample: PBMCs. The receptors were sampled from a girl under 18 in good health and CMV-seropositive. Each CDR3 is given with its conserved first and last residue. A D gene is named only where the DNA matches it firmly. The size of a clone is reported for some rows only, either as once, few or many, or as a class for expanded clones.

J: TRBJ2-7
D: -
V: TRBV4-1
size: -
DNA: TGCGCCAGCAGCCAAGATCCGTGGCTTTACGAGCAGTACTTC
CDR3: CASSQDPWLYEQYF

J: TRBJ2-1
D: TRBD1
V: TRBV2
size: -
DNA: TGTGCCAGCAGTGTATCAGGGGGCAGTTATAGTGAGCAGTTCTTC
CDR3: CASSVSGGSYSEQFF

J: TRBJ1-2
D: TRBD1
V: TRBV19
size: -
DNA: TGTGCCAGTCGTCATGGACAGGGTGGTGGCTACACCTTC
CDR3: CASRHGQGGGYTF

J: TRBJ2-7
D: -
V: TRBV5-6
size: -
DNA: TGTGCCAGCAGCCCCGGGGGGCGCGACTACGAGCAGTACTTC
CDR3: CASSPGGRDYEQYF

J: TRBJ1-1
D: TRBD1
V: TRBV5-4
size: -
DNA: TGTGCCAGCAGCGTCCCCCAGGGGGCGGGCACTGAAGCTTTCTTT
CDR3: CASSVPQGAGTEAFF

J: TRBJ2-3
D: TRBD2
V: TRBV4-1
size: -
DNA: TGCGCCAGCAGCCAAGATGTAAGCGGGGGGTACACAGATACGCAGTATTTT
CDR3: CASSQDVSGGYTDTQYF

J: TRBJ2-5
D: -
V: TRBV25-1
size: few
DNA: TGTGCCAGCAGTGAAGAGATGGGGCGAGAGACCCAGTACTTC
CDR3: CASSEEMGRETQYF

J: TRBJ2-5
D: -
V: TRBV9
size: -
DNA: TGTGCCAGCAGCCCCGAGGGGGGGCTTCAAGAGACCCAGTACTTC
CDR3: CASSPEGGLQETQYF

J: TRBJ2-5
D: -
V: TRBV12-5
size: -
DNA: TGTGCTAGTGGCTTCCTTCCATTAGGGGCTGGGGAGACCCAGTACTTC
CDR3: CASGFLPLGAGETQYF

J: TRBJ1-2
D: -
V: TRBV4-3
size: few
DNA: TGCGCCAGCAGCCAAGAGGACGCAGGGTCTCCGTATGGCTACACCTTC
CDR3: CASSQEDAGSPYGYTF

J: TRBJ2-5
D: -
V: TRBV5-6
size: -
DNA: TGTGCCAGCAGCTTGGGGCAGGGTCTTCAAGAGACCCAGTACTTC
CDR3: CASSLGQGLQETQYF

J: TRBJ1-5
D: -
V: TRBV19
size: -
DNA: TGTGCCAGTAGTATAGGAGCCTTGACAGATAGCAATCAGCCCCAGCATTTT
CDR3: CASSIGALTDSNQPQHF

J: TRBJ1-4
D: -
V: TRBV9
size: -
DNA: TGTGCCAGCAGCGTGGGGCAGGTGGGGAAACTGTTTTTT
CDR3: CASSVGQVGKLFF

J: TRBJ2-1
D: TRBD2
V: TRBV5-1
size: -
DNA: TGCGCCAGCAGCTTTTTCAGCGGGGGGGCCCACAATGAGCAGTTCTTC
CDR3: CASSFFSGGAHNEQFF

J: TRBJ2-1
D: TRBD1
V: TRBV29-1
size: -
DNA: TGCAGCGTTGAAGTCGGGACAGGGTCCTACAATGAGCAGTTCTTC
CDR3: CSVEVGTGSYNEQFF

J: TRBJ2-1
D: -
V: TRBV5-4
size: once
DNA: TGTGCCAGCAGCTTTTTTAGTGTTGTCCCTGAGCAGTTCTTC
CDR3: CASSFFSVVPEQFF

J: TRBJ2-7
D: -
V: TRBV6-6
size: few
DNA: TGTGCCAGCAGTTACTCGACTAGCTCCTACGAGCAGTACTTC
CDR3: CASSYSTSSYEQYF

J: TRBJ1-4
D: -
V: TRBV5-1
size: -
DNA: TGCGCCAGCAGGGAGAGCCCAACTAATGAAAAACTGTTTTTT
CDR3: CASRESPTNEKLFF

J: TRBJ2-1
D: TRBD1
V: TRBV7-8
size: -
DNA: TGTGCCAGCAGCAGCCGGGACAGGGGGCGGCGGGGGGGCTACAATGAGCAGTTCTTC
CDR3: CASSSRDRGRRGGYNEQFF

J: TRBJ1-1
D: TRBD1
V: TRBV27
size: once
DNA: TGTGCCAGCATTTGGAGGACAGGGGCTCGGAACACTGAAGCTTTCTTT
CDR3: CASIWRTGARNTEAFF

J: TRBJ2-5
D: TRBD1
V: TRBV4-1
size: -
DNA: TGCGCCAGCAGCCAAGACCCCCTGGGCAGGGGGCAAGAGACCCAGTACTTC
CDR3: CASSQDPLGRGQETQYF

J: TRBJ2-7
D: -
V: TRBV4-3
size: -
DNA: TGCGCCAGCAGCCGTGATCGGACGGGGAGCTACGAGCAGTACTTC
CDR3: CASSRDRTGSYEQYF

J: TRBJ2-1
D: TRBD2
V: TRBV5-1
size: -
DNA: TGCGCCAGCAGCTTGGGCGGGGGGACCTACAATGAGCAGTTCTTC
CDR3: CASSLGGGTYNEQFF

J: TRBJ1-6
D: -
V: TRBV5-6
size: -
DNA: TGTGCCAGTAGCGTTGCAGGGCGATTTTCACCCCTCCACTTT
CDR3: CASSVAGRFSPLHF

J: TRBJ2-7
D: TRBD2
V: TRBV7-2
size: -
DNA: TGTGCCAGCAGCTTCGACGCCGCAGCGGGGGGTTACGAGCAGTACTTC
CDR3: CASSFDAAAGGYEQYF

J: TRBJ2-7
D: TRBD2
V: TRBV4-3
size: -
DNA: TGCGCCAGCAGCCAAGGGCGGGAGGTCTACGAGCAGTACTTC
CDR3: CASSQGREVYEQYF

J: TRBJ1-1
D: -
V: TRBV6-5
size: -
DNA: TGTGCCAGCAGTTACGGGGGCAGAGAAGCTTTCTTT
CDR3: CASSYGGREAFF

J: TRBJ1-3
D: -
V: TRBV7-6
size: -
DNA: TGTGCCAGCAGCTTAGAGAAGGCGACATTGGCTGGAAACACCATATATTTT
CDR3: CASSLEKATLAGNTIYF

J: TRBJ2-1
D: -
V: TRBV5-6
size: -
DNA: TGTGCCAGCAGCTTGGCCCAAGGGGATGAGCAGTTCTTC
CDR3: CASSLAQGDEQFF

J: TRBJ1-3
D: TRBD1
V: TRBV6-5
size: few
DNA: TGTGCCACGGACAGGGTGGGCTCTGGAAACACCATATATTTT
CDR3: CATDRVGSGNTIYF

J: TRBJ2-3
D: TRBD2
V: TRBV10-3
size: once
DNA: TGTGCCATCAGCTCCCCACTAGCGGGGACCACAGATACGCAGTATTTT
CDR3: CAISSPLAGTTDTQYF

J: TRBJ2-5
D: TRBD2
V: TRBV10-2
size: -
DNA: TGCGCCACTTGGGAGGGGAGGAGGTGGGAGACCCAGTACTTC
CDR3: CATWEGRRWETQYF

J: TRBJ2-7
D: -
V: TRBV29-1
size: -
DNA: TGCAGCGTTGGGGAGAGCTCCTACGAGCAGTACTTC
CDR3: CSVGESSYEQYF

J: TRBJ1-2
D: -
V: TRBV5-1
size: -
DNA: TGCGCCAGCAGCTTGGCCGGAGACTATGGCTACACCTTC
CDR3: CASSLAGDYGYTF

J: TRBJ2-7
D: -
V: TRBV6-5
size: few
DNA: TGTGCCAGCAGACGAGACGGGTACTACGAGCAGTACTTC
CDR3: CASRRDGYYEQYF

J: TRBJ2-3
D: TRBD2
V: TRBV7-2
size: -
DNA: TGTGCCAGCAGCTTAGAGGGACTAGCGGCTACAGATACGCAGTATTTT
CDR3: CASSLEGLAATDTQYF

J: TRBJ2-1
D: TRBD2
V: TRBV2
size: -
DNA: TGTGCCAGCAGTGTGTGGGGGGGTTACAATGAGCAGTTCTTC
CDR3: CASSVWGGYNEQFF

J: TRBJ2-1
D: -
V: TRBV1
size: -
DNA: TGCACCAGCAGCCGCCTAATGACTTCCTACAATGAGCAGTTCTTC
CDR3: CTSSRLMTSYNEQFF

J: TRBJ2-7
D: -
V: TRBV11-2
size: -
DNA: TGTGCCAGCAGCTTAGTTGTAACAGTCTCCTACGAGCAGTACTTC
CDR3: CASSLVVTVSYEQYF

J: TRBJ1-6
D: -
V: TRBV9
size: few
DNA: TGTGCCAGCAGCGTAGGGACAGCCTCCTATAATTCACCCCTCCACTTT
CDR3: CASSVGTASYNSPLHF

J: TRBJ2-1
D: TRBD2
V: TRBV4-3
size: few
DNA: TGCGCCAGCAGCCAAGATGGGACTAGCTCCTACAATGAGCAGTTCTTC
CDR3: CASSQDGTSSYNEQFF

J: TRBJ2-1
D: TRBD1
V: TRBV19
size: -
DNA: TGTGCCAGTACCCAACCGGGACAGGGCGTCGATGAGCAGTTCTTC
CDR3: CASTQPGQGVDEQFF

J: TRBJ2-7
D: TRBD1
V: TRBV7-2
size: -
DNA: TGTGCCAGCAGCTTAGTTTGGGGGACAGGGGTTGACGAGCAGTACTTC
CDR3: CASSLVWGTGVDEQYF

J: TRBJ2-3
D: -
V: TRBV6-5
size: -
DNA: TGTGCCAGCAGTTACTCGAGAGGGGGGGGCTCAGATACGCAGTATTTT
CDR3: CASSYSRGGGSDTQYF

J: TRBJ2-2
D: TRBD1
V: TRBV13
size: once
DNA: TGTGCCAGCAGCCCCCGGGACAGGGTCACCGGGGAGCTGTTTTTT
CDR3: CASSPRDRVTGELFF